Presented here are 23 T cell receptor beta chains from one specimen sequenced in a study of hypomethylating agent response in myelodysplastic syndrome. Sequencing was performed with immunoSEQ multiplex PCR; in TCRdb, only in-frame clones are kept and a portion is missing. This sample yields 4,700 or so clones, of which roughly 77% are seen a single time; around 14% belongs to the top ten. The material sequenced was bone marrow, taken before or after starting hypomethylating agent treatment for myelodysplastic syndrome (not recorded which). The source is a human donor with myelodysplastic syndrome.

This chain connects TRBV4-1 to TRBJ1-4, with 8 bases lining up with TRBD1. Germline values: CDR1 MGHRA, CDR2 YSYEKL. V lost 0 bases and J lost 4; bases outside the gene matches: 10. The CDR3 runs to 18 residues. In nucleotides, the CDR3 is TGCGCCAGCAGCCAAGATGGGGCAGGGGGCCGGGATAATGAAAAACTGTTTTTT. Protein product: CASSQDGAGGRDNEKLFF.

The CDR3 reads CASSPAGQPGETQYF. The CDR3, as DNA: TGTGCCAGCAGCCCAGCGGGACAGCCGGGAGAGACCCAGTACTTC. The J gene is TRBJ2-5, the V gene TRBV13, with D perhaps assigned TRBD1 or TRBD2 (7 bases each). The V end was cut by 5 bases, the J end by 4 bases, with 17 bases between. Germline V lookup: CDR1 PRHDT, CDR2 FYEKMQ (reference sequence). CDR3 size: 15 residues.

V and J are TRBV4-1 and TRBJ1-2; no definite D call. The V gene's germline CDR1 is MGHRA and CDR2 YSYEKL. CDR3 length: 13 residues. Between the trimmed V and J ends, which lost 5 bases and 2 bases, there was a span of 9 bases. The CDR3 here is CASSEAPNYGYTF. CDR3 in DNA: TGCGCCAGCAGCGAGGCCCCAAACTATGGCTACACCTTC.

This CDR3 is CASLAGSSYEQYF. CDR3 DNA sequence: TGTGCCAGTCTCGCAGGGAGCTCCTACGAGCAGTACTTC. The gene calls are TRBV28 and TRBJ2-7; D may correspond to TRBD1 or TRBD2 (5 bases each). CDR1 and CDR2 (germline): MDHEN, SYDVKM. The V end lost 9 bases, the J end lost 0 bases, and 12 bases lay between the germline ends. The CDR3 has 13 amino acids.

V usage is TRBV6-5 and J usage is TRBJ1-2; 8 nucleotides align to TRBD1. The germline gives CDR1 MNHEY, CDR2 SVGAGI. The CDR3 is made up of 12 amino acids. The V gene end was trimmed by 8 bases and the J gene end by 3 bases; junction bases not matched to a gene: 2. CDR3 DNA: TGTGCCAGCGCAGGGGGCGACTATGGCTACACCTTC. It encodes CASAGGDYGYTF.

This chain links TRBV19 with TRBJ2-7; TRBD1 matches 8 bases. There are 13 residues in the CDR3. Per germline, CDR1 LNHDA and CDR2 SQIVND (reference sequence). Trimming cost V 10 bases and J 2 bases; bases outside gene matches: 7. This CDR3 reads CATKDRATYEQYF. The CDR3 DNA reads TGTGCCACGAAGGACAGGGCTACCTACGAGCAGTACTTC.

The V call is TRBV29-1, the J call TRBJ2-5, with 11 positions matching TRBD1. This CDR3 is built from 14 residues. Germline CDR1 SQVTM, CDR2 ANQGSEA. Trimming at V came to 1 base and at J to 4 bases, leaving 2 bases not matched to a gene. The CDR3 DNA reads TGCAGCGTTGAAGTGGGACAGGGGGTAGAGACCCAGTACTTC. Translation: CSVEVGQGVETQYF.

V is TRBV2 and J is TRBJ2-1; perhaps TRBD2 as D (6 bases). Per the germline V gene, CDR1 is SNHLY and CDR2 is FYNNEI. V was clipped by 4 bases and J by 5 bases, with 12 bases between them. CDR3 length: 14 residues. This CDR3 is CASSVLRGDNEQFF. For the CDR3, the DNA is TGTGCCAGCAGTGTGTTGCGGGGCGACAATGAGCAGTTCTTC.

The gene calls are TRBV5-6 and TRBJ2-7; possibly TRBD1 for D (5 bases). In germline, CDR1 is SGHDT, CDR2 YYEEEE. Trimming cost V 2 bases and J 5 bases, with 20 bases left between them. There are 16 residues in the CDR3. The CDR3 bases are TGTGCCAGCAGCTTTGGTAAGGGGTCCCGAACCAACGAGCAGTACTTC. It yields the protein CASSFGKGSRTNEQYF.

The rearrangement uses TRBV27 and TRBJ1-5; D not certain. The length of the CDR3 is 13 residues. Trimming left V 4 bases short and J 6 bases short, with 10 bases between. The V gene's germline CDR1 is MNHEY and CDR2 SMNVEV (reference sequence). The CDR3 coding sequence is TGTGCCAGCAGTTCTAAGGAGTTTCAGCCCCAGCATTTT. It specifies CASSSKEFQPQHF.

The chain has TRBV2 and TRBJ2-5, with 12 positions matching TRBD2. Germline CDR1 and CDR2: SNHLY and FYNNEI. There are 18 residues in the CDR3. V lost 4 bases and J lost 3; bases outside the gene matches: 12. DNA of the CDR3: TGTGCCAGCAGTGGCTCTAGCGGGGGGGCCACTCCGGAAGAGACCCAGTACTTC. It encodes CASSGSSGGATPEETQYF.

The J gene is TRBJ2-7, the V gene TRBV19; 13 bases line up with TRBD2. The V and J ends lost 5 bases and 7 bases, in that order; junction bases with no gene match: 8. Germline V CDR1 and CDR2: LNHDA, SQIVND (reference sequence). The CDR3 length is 15 residues. CDR3 nucleotides: TGTGCCAGTAGTTTCAGACTAGCGGGGGGCCGGGAGCAGTACTTC. It yields the protein CASSFRLAGGREQYF.

V is TRBV18 and J is TRBJ2-7; D possibly uses TRBD1 or TRBD2 (5 bases each). Germline lookup yields CDR1 KGHSH and CDR2 LQKENI. The CDR3 length is 15 residues. V lost 2 bases and J 4 bases, leaving 15 bases between the germline ends. CDR3 nucleotides: TGTGCCAGCTCACCATCACCGGGACCGACGTACGAGCAGTACTTC. Amino acid sequence: CASSPSPGPTYEQYF.

The chain joins TRBV6-5 to TRBJ1-1; perhaps TRBD1 as D (5 bases). V lost 4 bases to trimming and J lost 8 bases, with 8 bases between them. There are 11 residues in the CDR3. Germline assignment: CDR1 MNHEY and CDR2 SVGAGI. CDR3 loop: CASSFDREAFF. CDR3 nucleotides: TGTGCCAGCAGTTTTGACAGAGAAGCTTTCTTT.

V usage is TRBV5-1 and J usage is TRBJ2-5; TRBD1 aligns across 8 bases. CDR1 and CDR2 (germline): SGHRS, YFSETQ. CDR3 length: 14 residues. With 3 bases clipped from V and 3 bases from J, the junction kept 4 bases outside the gene matches. The CDR3 spells CASSSGGWEETQYF. As DNA, the CDR3 is TGCGCCAGCAGCTCAGGGGGCTGGGAAGAGACCCAGTACTTC.

CDR3 in amino acids: CSGVQGAKNTEAFF. DNA of the CDR3: TGCAGCGGGGTACAGGGGGCAAAGAACACTGAAGCTTTCTTT. The chain has TRBV29-1 and TRBJ1-1; 9 nucleotides match TRBD1. The length of the CDR3 is 14 residues. The J segment lost 1 base and the V segment lost 7 bases, leaving 7 bases of the junction unmatched. The germline gives CDR1 SQVTM, CDR2 ANQGSEA. Supplemented by reference TRBV29-1 and TRBJ1-1, the full variable domain reads SAVISQKPSRDICQRGTSLTIQCQVDSQVTMMFWYRQQPGQSLTLIATANQGSEATYESGFVIDKFPISRPNLTFSTLTVSNMSPEDSSIYLCSGVQGAKNTEAFFGQGTRLTVV.

The gene calls are TRBV7-6 and TRBJ2-1; D tentatively fits TRBD1 or TRBD2 (6 bases each). Trimming cost V 8 bases and J 0 bases, with 20 bases left between them. CDR1 SGHVS and CDR2 FNYEAQ come from the germline V gene. This CDR3 has 17 amino acids. CDR3 DNA: TGTGCCAGCCGCCCGGCGTTGGGGGGCGCCTCCTACAATGAGCAGTTCTTC. Translation gives CASRPALGGASYNEQFF.

J is TRBJ2-7 and V is TRBV5-1, with 7 bases fitting TRBD1. The CDR3 covers 15 residues. V lost 6 bases, J lost 1 base, and 10 bases stayed unmatched. Germline CDR1 reads SGHRS; CDR2 reads YFSETQ. DNA for the CDR3: TGCGCCAGCACCATTGGACAGGTCCAATCCTACGAGCAGTACTTC. Its protein is CASTIGQVQSYEQYF.

This chain connects TRBV6-1 to TRBJ1-5; D is perhaps TRBD1 (6 bases). CDR3 size: 14 residues. Germline-derived CDR1 and CDR2 are MNHNS and SASEGT. Trimming left V 6 bases short and J 5 bases short, with 14 bases between. This chain's CDR3 is CASSSTGSYQPQHF. DNA for the CDR3: TGTGCCAGCAGCTCCACAGGGAGCTATCAGCCCCAGCATTTT.

This clone was found once. CDR3: CASSQWVGSGTGELFF. The CDR3 coding sequence is TGCGCCAGCAGCCAATGGGTGGGGTCGGGGACGGGGGAGCTGTTTTTT. This chain links TRBV4-1 with TRBJ2-2; D possibly uses TRBD1 or TRBD2 (5 bases each). Germline V gene lookup returns CDR1 MGHRA and CDR2 YSYEKL. This CDR3 contains 16 residues. Between the trimmed V and J ends, which lost 2 bases and 8 bases, there was a span of 18 bases.

CDR3 sequence: CAWSSLLGGNTIYF. The DNA of the CDR3 is TGTGCCTGGAGTAGCCTCCTTGGGGGAAACACCATATATTTT. The genes are TRBV30 and TRBJ1-3; D not certain. The germline gives CDR1 GTSNPN, CDR2 SVGIG (reference sequence). The CDR3 runs to 14 residues. V was cut by 2 bases and J by 4 bases, with 12 bases left in between.

The chain is built from TRBV7-9 and TRBJ2-2; a weak D match, TRBD2 (5 bases). Germline CDR1 reads SEHNR; CDR2 reads FQNEAQ (reference sequence). This CDR3 region has 17 residues. V was cut by 5 bases and J by 5 bases, with 21 bases left in between. The CDR3 sequence is CASSPTQPGRGTGELFF. As DNA, the CDR3 is TGTGCCAGCAGCCCAACCCAACCGGGCCGAGGGACCGGGGAGCTGTTTTTT.

The genes are TRBV4-3 and TRBJ2-1, with 7 bases aligning to TRBD2. Trimming cost V 4 bases and J 5 bases; bases outside gene matches: 8. The CDR3 is 15 residues long. CDR1 LGHNA and CDR2 YSLEER come from the germline V gene. CDR3 region: CASSPFGLDHNEQFF. DNA of the CDR3: TGCGCCAGCAGCCCCTTCGGACTAGACCACAATGAGCAGTTCTTC.